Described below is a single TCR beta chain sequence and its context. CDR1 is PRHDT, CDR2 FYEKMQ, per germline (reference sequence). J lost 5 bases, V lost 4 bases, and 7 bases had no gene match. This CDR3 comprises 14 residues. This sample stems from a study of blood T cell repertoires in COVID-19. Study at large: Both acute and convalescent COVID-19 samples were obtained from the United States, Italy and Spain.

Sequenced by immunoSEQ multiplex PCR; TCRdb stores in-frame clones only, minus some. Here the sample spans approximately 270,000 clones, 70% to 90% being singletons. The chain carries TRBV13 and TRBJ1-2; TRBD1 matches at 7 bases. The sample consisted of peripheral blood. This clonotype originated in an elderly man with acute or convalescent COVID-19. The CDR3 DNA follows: TGTGCCAGCAGCTACGGACAGGTTTTATATGGCTACACCTTC. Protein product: CASSYGQVLYGYTF.